This T cell receptor (beta chain) was identified in a study of cytomegalovirus exposure and HLA in healthy donors. Regarding the study as a whole: Many donors shared some public TCRs, even though most TCR sequences were rare. It was found in a later analysis that first-cohort TCR clusters tended to co-occur in the 130 or so validation repertoires.

This CDR3 comprises 11 residues. Germline V gene data show CDR1 as DFQATT and CDR2 as SNEGSKA (reference sequence). Worth noting for this clone: Its antigen is unknown. Germline and junction disagree at one end, which may indicate a read error.

Produced via immunoSEQ multiplex PCR; TCRdb's table is partial and in-frame only. Of under 200,000 clones in the sample, roughly 96% were seen once. This sequence was found in a woman between 18 and 30 years old in good health and CMV-seronegative. The sequenced material came from PBMCs. The chain has TRBV20-1 and TRBJ2-6, with TRBD2 matching over 7 bases. The CDR3 here is CSASGANVLTF. CDR3 coding DNA: TGCAGTGCAAGCGGGGCTAACGTCCTGACTTTC.